This T cell receptor beta chain was documented in a study of memory CD4+ T cells and cytomegalovirus serostatus. The data were produced by immunoSEQ multiplex PCR, yet TCRdb's version contains in-frame clones alone and is incomplete. The sample includes tens of thousands of clones, 82% of them seen just once. CDR3 length: 16 residues. Trimming shortened V by 1 base and J by 1 base, and 14 bases separated the two germline ends. Germline CDR1 SGHAT, CDR2 FQNNGV. The sort gate was single viable CD3+CD4+CD8-CD45RO+ cells for memory CD4+ T cells. This clone was seen once. The sample taken for sequencing was memory CD4+ T cells from blood. The rearrangement uses TRBV11-2 and TRBJ2-7; D is possibly TRBD2 (5 bases). The sequence was obtained from an adult in good health and CMV-seronegative. Some clones in this sample may be carry-over from other donors' samples. The CDR3 is CASSLGAGYGSYEQYF. The CDR3 DNA reads as TGTGCCAGCAGCTTAGGTGCGGGTTACGGGTCCTACGAGCAGTACTTC.